This note documents a single TCR beta chain sequence. Its target is unknown. This record comes from a study of T-cell reconstitution after alpha-beta-depleted transplantation in children. J gave up 2 bases and V 6 bases, and 10 bases lay outside the gene matches. The CDR3 consists of 15 residues. The germline CDR1 and CDR2 sequences are SQVTM and ANQGSEA. Unique molecular identifiers featured in how the TCRbeta library was prepared. TCRdb passed the PCR reads through MiXCR, listing each CDR3 protein once. The sample consists of just under 250,000 distinct CDR3 sequences, over 20% of them appearing once. General study results and limits: Newly generated T cells supplied most T-cell counts and diversity one year post-transplant. Approximately two months post-transplant, alpha-beta T cells reportedly originated from several hundred expanded graft clones.

The sequence was obtained from a girl under 10 years old with Fanconi anemia, due to receive a stem cell transplant. This chain uses TRBV29-1 with TRBJ1-2; 9 nucleotides line up with TRBD1. The material sequenced was PBMCs, taken before TCRalphabeta/CD19-depleted stem cell transplant. The CDR3 nucleotides read TGCAGCGTAGCCGGGACAGGGTGGTCGAACTATGGCTACACCTTC. Protein product: CSVAGTGWSNYGYTF.